The entry that follows covers one T cell receptor (beta chain) sequence. The sample is drawn from a study of T cells after yellow fever vaccination. The CDR3 runs 15 residues. The germline V gene has CDR1 MNHEY and CDR2 SVGEGT. V lost 6 bases to trimming and J lost 0 bases, with 12 bases between them. TCRdb used MiXCR to reprocess the 5' RACE reads, holding one entry per CDR3 protein. The sample holds just under 600,000 distinct CDR3 sequences, roughly 14% seen once. V is TRBV6-2 or TRBV6-3 and J is TRBJ1-5, with D possibly being TRBD1 (5 bases). The sample here was PBMCs, taken on the day of the yellow fever booster vaccination. The source is a man younger than 40 who received the YFV17D yellow fever vaccine. The CDR3 protein is CASREGPYSNQPQHF. The CDR3 DNA reads TGTGCCAGCAGGGAGGGGCCTTATAGCAATCAGCCCCAGCATTTT.